This T cell receptor (beta chain) was identified in a study of tumor and adjacent non-tumor tissue in lung cancer. Study-level background: Stage I to III disease affected about nine men and roughly five women aged roughly 31 to 76.

Concerning this clonotype itself: Its ends do not fully match the called genes, so a read error is possible.

The template was RNA from unsorted bulk tissue. The library came from three nested PCR rounds adapted from ARM-PCR protocols. TCRdb re-derived calls from the multiplex PCR reads in MiXCR, one entry per CDR3 protein. The table includes fewer than 120,000 distinct CDR3 sequences, about 80% detected once. CDR3 length: 14 amino acids. From germline, CDR1 is MGHRA and CDR2 YSYEKL. Sequenced sample: lung tumor tissue. The clonotype was recovered from a man aged 65 to 85 with non-small cell lung cancer. V is TRBV4-1 and J is TRBJ2-7; 8 nucleotides agree with TRBD1. CDR3: CASSLWDRNYEQQF. DNA for the CDR3: TGCGCCAGCAGTCTCTGGGACAGGAACTACGAGCAGCAATTC.